This T cell receptor beta chain stems from a study of blood T cell repertoires in COVID-19. Study details: COVID-19 samples from acute and convalescent phases originated in the United States, Italy and Spain. Nucleic acid was either cDNA or gDNA, and it came from T cells, B-cell-depleted T cells, or PBMCs.

This clone turned up a few times. The length of the CDR3 is 14 residues. V lost 3 bases, J lost 8 bases, and 11 bases lay in between. CDR1 and CDR2 (germline): MDHEN, SYDVKM. In the source study's methods: Nucleated cell number was recorded as an estimate derived from reference gene primer amplification. Using immunoSEQ multiplex PCR, the repertoire was profiled, and TCRdb retains in-frame clones only, with some absent. The D gene and trimming were derived from the DNA, and the V and J assignments and clone size from that table. The data hold around 320,000 clones, with approximately 88% observed a single time.

The TCR was taken from a woman aged 25 to 39 who had recovered from COVID-19. The chain has TRBV28 and TRBJ1-6; D gene unclear. Sequenced input: peripheral blood. The CDR3 coding sequence is TGTGCCAGCAGTTTTCCGGGTTTCTATTCACCCCTCCACTTT. Its protein product is CASSFPGFYSPLHF.